The entry below describes one TCR beta chain. Its antigen remains unidentified. The junction departs from the called germline gene at one end, perhaps through a read error. The sample is drawn from a study of regulatory T cells in long-lasting Graves disease. Overall study: For a period under 3 months, newly diagnosed Graves' patients had taken antithyroid drugs. Findings and limits, study-wide: Persistent disease favored TRBV28, TRBJ1-2 and TRBJ2-5.

Described time point: newly diagnosed GD, antithyroid drugs for less than 3 months. There was RNA extracted from PBMCs, and the TCR library was made from it. iRepertoire HTBI primers and Arm-PCR of CDR3 regions built TCR beta libraries. TCRdb redid the calling of the multiplex PCR reads with MiXCR, one entry per CDR3 protein. Of 400,000 to 650,000 distinct CDR3 sequences in the sample, more than 15% were seen once. Germline values: CDR1 LNHDA, CDR2 SQIVND (reference sequence). The CDR3 extends over 14 amino acids. The same specimen was also included in a second study, on T cells in Graves' hyperthyroidism and ophthalmopathy. That source reports: Diagnoses rested on clinical symptoms, serum thyroxine and TRAb, thyroid ultrasound and orbital computed tomography.

The sample in question was peripheral blood mononuclear cells (PBMCs), obtained at new diagnosis, from a patient treated with antithyroid drugs. The rearrangement joins TRBV19 to TRBJ1-1, with D possibly being TRBD1 (6 bases). This receptor was taken from a woman aged 35-65 years with Graves disease. The CDR3 is CASKKGGADTEAFF. CDR3 in DNA: TGTGCAAGTAAAAAAGGGGGGGCGGACACTGAAGCTTTCTTT.